Described below is a single T cell receptor beta chain sequence and its context. Its antigen is undetermined. This sample was taken from a study of T-cell memory formation after mild COVID-19. The wider study: In these data, TCR clusters were largely donor specific. Study-wide points: What remained unconfirmed was the SARS-CoV-2 specificity of second-wave clones peaking on day 37. Researchers report contracting CD4+ clones mostly in CM and EM, with CD8+ clones in EMRA. Cross-reactive memory apparently joined, as some responding clones appeared in pre-infection memory.

After removal of 2 bases from V and 4 bases from J, the junction contained 4 bases not matched to a gene. CDR3 length: 15 residues. In germline, CDR1 is SGHTA, CDR2 FQGNSA. In TCRdb, the 5' RACE reads were re-called with MiXCR into one record per CDR3 protein. The sample contains 180,000 or so distinct CDR3 sequences, approximately 10% of which appear only once. The material sequenced was PBMCs or a T cell subset sorted from them (not recorded which). The source of this sequence is a young man who had mild COVID-19 (a few samples of this study predate the infection). Cell type and time point are not known. V gene TRBV7-2 combines with J gene TRBJ2-5, with 10 bases fitting TRBD1. CDR3 sequence (DNA): TGTGCCAGCAGCTTACCGACAGGGGGCTTAGAGACCCAGTACTTC. It translates to CASSLPTGGLETQYF.